These 16 T cell receptor beta chains were sequenced from one sample in a study of shared clonotypes between healthy human individuals. Here immunoSEQ multiplex PCR was the method, and the copy in TCRdb shows in-frame clones only, minus some. Of some 2,400,000 clones in the sample, 95% were seen once. The sequenced material came from naive CD4+ T cells sorted from blood. The subset was: CD45RA+ positively selected. These receptors were obtained from a man aged 18 to 29 in good health.

The chain has TRBV9 and TRBJ2-6; D remains unclear. Germline V lookup: CDR1 SGDLS, CDR2 YYNGEE. This CDR3 region has 16 residues. Trimming removed 6 bases from V and 0 bases from J, with 13 bases in between. This chain's CDR3 is CASKTYRSSGANVLTF. The DNA of the CDR3 is TGTGCCAGCAAGACCTACAGATCCTCTGGGGCCAACGTCCTGACTTTC.

The chain recombines TRBV6-4 with TRBJ1-5, with 8 nucleotides matching TRBD1. In germline, CDR1 is MRHNA, CDR2 SNTAGT. After removal of 5 bases from V and 7 bases from J, the junction contained 13 bases not matched to a gene. The CDR3 is 16 amino acids. The CDR3 bases are TGTGCCAGCAGTCAGGATTCTACAGGGACAGGACAGCCCCAGCATTTT. It translates to CASSQDSTGTGQPQHF.

This sequence joins TRBV27 and TRBJ1-6; D not certain. Germline values: CDR1 MNHEY, CDR2 SMNVEV (reference sequence). The CDR3 totals 18 residues. Trimming shortened V by 0 bases and J by 7 bases, and 19 bases separated the two germline ends. CDR3 coding DNA: TGTGCCAGCAGTTTATCGCGAAGAGGAACGCCTGGAAATTCACCCCTCCACTTT. The encoded protein is CASSLSRRGTPGNSPLHF.

The chain joins TRBV10-3 to TRBJ2-7, with 9 bases identical to TRBD2. Germline trimming cut 8 bases from V and 0 bases from J; bases unmatched to any gene: 11. The length of the CDR3 is 16 residues. CDR1 ENHRY and CDR2 SYGVKD come from the germline V gene. In DNA form, the CDR3 reads TGTGCCATCGGTGGGATTCCAGCGGGGGGCTCCTACGAGCAGTACTTC. Translated, it gives CAIGGIPAGGSYEQYF.

This clone occurred a few times. The V call is TRBV19, the J call TRBJ1-5, with D uncertain. V was trimmed by 4 bases and J by 3 bases, leaving 10 bases between them. Germline V CDR1 and CDR2: LNHDA, SQIVND (reference sequence). CDR3 length: 14 amino acids. The CDR3 spells CASSRSGDNQPQHF. In DNA, the CDR3 is TGTGCCAGTAGTAGAAGCGGGGACAATCAGCCCCAGCATTTT.

CDR3 nucleotides: TGTGCCAGCAGTAGGACTAGCGGGGTCTCCTACGAGCAGTACTTC. Its protein product is CASSRTSGVSYEQYF. The chain has TRBV28 and TRBJ2-7; 12 positions match TRBD2. The CDR3 spans 15 residues. Germline CDR1 is MDHEN and CDR2 is SYDVKM. V shed 5 bases and J 0 bases; nucleotides not matched to a gene: 2.

The chain couples TRBV5-4 to TRBJ2-5; 7 bases line up with TRBD1. The CDR3 loop spans 14 amino acids. Losses at the gene ends were 3 bases for V and 3 bases for J; bases not matched to a gene: 5. Germline V lookup: CDR1 SGHNT, CDR2 YYREEE (reference sequence). CDR3 coding DNA: TGTGCCAGCAGCTCGGGACAGATAAAAGAGACCCAGTACTTC. Translation gives CASSSGQIKETQYF.

This chain connects TRBV7-9 to TRBJ2-7; 7 bases match TRBD1. The CDR3 loop spans 16 amino acids. The ends lost 3 bases at V and 5 bases at J; junction bases unmatched: 13. Germline-derived CDR1 and CDR2 are SEHNR and FQNEAQ (reference sequence). CDR3 in DNA: TGTGCCAGCAGCTTTCCCCCAACCGGGACAGCGAACGAGCAGTACTTC. This sequence encodes CASSFPPTGTANEQYF.

This clone has just one count. This chain connects TRBV5-6 to TRBJ2-5; D unclear. The CDR3 has 13 amino acids. The V end was cut by 2 bases, the J end by 0 bases, with 5 bases between. Germline-derived CDR1 and CDR2 are SGHDT and YYEEEE. The CDR3 here is CASSFDYQETQYF. The CDR3 DNA follows: TGTGCCAGCAGCTTCGACTACCAAGAGACCCAGTACTTC.

V gene TRBV7-2 combines with J gene TRBJ1-5, with D perhaps matching TRBD1 (6 bases). The CDR3 has 15 amino acids. Germline V lookup: CDR1 SGHTA, CDR2 FQGNSA. V was cut by 5 bases and J by 4 bases, with 15 bases left in between. Here the CDR3 reads CASSPTGQGNQPQHF. The DNA for the CDR3 is TGTGCCAGCAGCCCGACGGGCCAGGGGAATCAGCCCCAGCATTTT.

The genes are TRBV6-6 and TRBJ1-1; 7 bases match TRBD1. The CDR3 is made up of 16 amino acids. The V gene end was trimmed by 3 bases and the J gene end by 1 base; junction bases not matched to a gene: 8. Germline CDR1 and CDR2: MNHNY and SVGAGI (reference sequence). Here the CDR3 DNA reads TGTGCCAGCAGTTATACCGGTAGGACAGGGAACACTGAAGCTTTCTTT. Its translation is CASSYTGRTGNTEAFF.

The CDR3 loop reads CASSQWKSTLNTEAFF. The CDR3 DNA follows: TGTGCCAGCTCACAATGGAAATCCACTTTGAACACTGAAGCTTTCTTT. The chain recombines TRBV18 with TRBJ1-1; D is ambiguous. V shed 4 bases and J shed 0 bases, with 15 bases lying between them. The CDR3 spans 16 residues. Germline CDR1 KGHSH, CDR2 LQKENI.

The gene calls are TRBV4-1 and TRBJ1-2; D is unresolved. V lost 1 base and J 8 bases, leaving 17 bases between the germline ends. The CDR3 covers 15 residues. Germline V gene sequence: CDR1 MGHRA, CDR2 YSYEKL. The CDR3 nucleotides read TGCGCCAGCAGCCAAGGGAACAGCCAAATGGGCGGCTACACCTTC. Protein: CASSQGNSQMGGYTF.

CDR3 in DNA: TGTGCCAGCAGCCTGGGACTGCCCTGGGATACGCAGTATTTT. Translation gives CASSLGLPWDTQYF. The V gene is TRBV13, the J gene TRBJ2-3; tentatively, D is TRBD2 (6 bases). The germline V gene encodes CDR1 PRHDT and CDR2 FYEKMQ (reference sequence). With 5 bases removed from V and 6 bases from J, the gap between germline ends came to 15 bases. The CDR3 sequence is 14 residues long.

This clone was picked up one time. The chain couples TRBV6-5 to TRBJ2-7; perhaps D is TRBD1 or TRBD2 (5 bases each). This CDR3 comprises 14 residues. V lost 1 base to trimming and J lost 4 bases, with 11 bases between them. The germline gives CDR1 MNHEY, CDR2 SVGAGI. The CDR3 region is CASSYYWGGYEQYF. The CDR3 bases are TGTGCCAGCAGTTACTATTGGGGCGGGTACGAGCAGTACTTC.

Only one count was recorded for this clone. At one end, the junction sequence differs from germline, possibly due to a read error. CDR3 loop: CASSPREGGEQYF. Here the CDR3 DNA reads TGTGCTAGCAGCCCGCGCGAGGGCGGCGAGCAGTACTTC. The gene calls are TRBV7-7 and TRBJ2-7, with D possibly matching TRBD2 (5 bases). Germline V gene sequence: CDR1 SSHAT, CDR2 FNYEAQ (reference sequence). This CDR3 is 13 amino acids long. Full variable domain (outside the CDR3, taken from reference TRBV7-7 and TRBJ2-7): GAGVSQSPRYKVTKRGQDVTLRCDPISSHATLYWYQQALGQGPEFLTYFNYEAQPDKSGLPSDRFSAERPEGSISTLTIQRTEQRDSAMYRCASSPREGGEQYFGPGTRLTVT.